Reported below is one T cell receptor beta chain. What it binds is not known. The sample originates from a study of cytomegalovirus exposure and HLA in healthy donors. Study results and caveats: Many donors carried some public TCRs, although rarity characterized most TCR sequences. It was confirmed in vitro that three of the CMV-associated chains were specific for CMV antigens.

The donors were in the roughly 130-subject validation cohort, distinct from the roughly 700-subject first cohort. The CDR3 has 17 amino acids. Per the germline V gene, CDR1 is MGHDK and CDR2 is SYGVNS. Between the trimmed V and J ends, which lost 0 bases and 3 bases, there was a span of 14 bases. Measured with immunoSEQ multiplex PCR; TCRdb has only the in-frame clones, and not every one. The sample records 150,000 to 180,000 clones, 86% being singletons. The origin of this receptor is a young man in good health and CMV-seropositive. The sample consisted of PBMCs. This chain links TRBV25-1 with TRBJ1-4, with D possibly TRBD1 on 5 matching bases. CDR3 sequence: CASSEYRKGGANEKLFF. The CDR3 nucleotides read TGTGCCAGCAGTGAATATAGAAAGGGAGGGGCTAATGAAAAACTGTTTTTT.